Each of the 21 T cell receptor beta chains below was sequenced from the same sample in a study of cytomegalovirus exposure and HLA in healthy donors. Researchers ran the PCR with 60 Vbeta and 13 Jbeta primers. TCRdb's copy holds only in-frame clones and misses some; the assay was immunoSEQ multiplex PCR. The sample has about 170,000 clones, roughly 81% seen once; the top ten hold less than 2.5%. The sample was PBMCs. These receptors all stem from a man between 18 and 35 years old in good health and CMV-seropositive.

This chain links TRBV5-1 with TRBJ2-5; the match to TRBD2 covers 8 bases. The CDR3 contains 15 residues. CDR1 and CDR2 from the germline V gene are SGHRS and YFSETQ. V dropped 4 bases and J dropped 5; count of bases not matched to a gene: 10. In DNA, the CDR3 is TGCGCCAGCAGCCCCTCCGGGGGGGCCTTTGAGACCCAGTACTTC. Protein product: CASSPSGGAFETQYF.

The CDR3 nucleotides read TGTGCCAGCAGCTACGGCAGGCAGGGAGGAAACACCATATATTTT. Its protein product is CASSYGRQGGNTIYF. The chain joins TRBV9 to TRBJ1-3; D perhaps matches TRBD1 (5 bases). This CDR3 has 15 residues. Per the germline V gene, CDR1 is SGDLS and CDR2 is YYNGEE. V dropped 4 bases and J dropped 4 bases, with 15 bases sitting between them.

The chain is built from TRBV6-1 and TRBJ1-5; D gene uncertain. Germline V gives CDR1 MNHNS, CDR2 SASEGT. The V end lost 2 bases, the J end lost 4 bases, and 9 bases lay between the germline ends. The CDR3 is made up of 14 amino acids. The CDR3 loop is CASSEMTLNQPQHF. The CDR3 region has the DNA TGTGCCAGCAGTGAAATGACATTAAATCAGCCCCAGCATTTT.

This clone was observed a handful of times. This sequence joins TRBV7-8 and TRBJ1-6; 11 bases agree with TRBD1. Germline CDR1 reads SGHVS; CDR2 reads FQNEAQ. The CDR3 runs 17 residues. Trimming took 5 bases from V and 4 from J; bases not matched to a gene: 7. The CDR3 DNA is TGTGCCAGCAGCCCAAGGACAGGGGGCTCGTATAATTCACCCCTCCACTTT. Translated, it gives CASSPRTGGSYNSPLHF.

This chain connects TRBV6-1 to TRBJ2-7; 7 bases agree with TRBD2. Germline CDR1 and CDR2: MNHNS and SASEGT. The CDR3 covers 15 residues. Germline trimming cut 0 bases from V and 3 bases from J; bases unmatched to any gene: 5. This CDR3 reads CASSEAPGGIYEQYF. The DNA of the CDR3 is TGTGCCAGCAGTGAAGCACCGGGGGGAATCTACGAGCAGTACTTC.

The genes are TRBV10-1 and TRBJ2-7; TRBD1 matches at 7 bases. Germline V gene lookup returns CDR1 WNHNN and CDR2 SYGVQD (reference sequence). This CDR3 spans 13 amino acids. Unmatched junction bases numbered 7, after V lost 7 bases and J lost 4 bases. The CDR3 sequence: CASKRDSSYEQYF. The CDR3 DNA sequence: TGCGCCAGCAAACGGGACAGTTCATACGAGCAGTACTTC.

Here the CDR3 DNA reads TGTGCCAGCAGCTTAAAGCCCGGGACAGGGGGCCTAACATATTATGGCTACACCTTC. Protein product: CASSLKPGTGGLTYYGYTF. This sequence joins TRBV7-3 and TRBJ1-2; 12 nucleotides match TRBD1. The CDR3 has 19 residues. Losses at the gene ends were 1 base for V and 5 bases for J; bases not matched to a gene: 14. Germline assignment: CDR1 SGHTA and CDR2 FQGTGA.

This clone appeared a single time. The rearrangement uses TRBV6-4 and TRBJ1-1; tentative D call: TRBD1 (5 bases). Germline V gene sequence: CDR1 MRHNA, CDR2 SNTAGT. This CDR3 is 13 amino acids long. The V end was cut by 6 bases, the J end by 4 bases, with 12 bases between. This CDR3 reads CASSRGSGTEAFF. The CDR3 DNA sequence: TGTGCCAGCAGCCGGGGGTCGGGCACTGAAGCTTTCTTT.

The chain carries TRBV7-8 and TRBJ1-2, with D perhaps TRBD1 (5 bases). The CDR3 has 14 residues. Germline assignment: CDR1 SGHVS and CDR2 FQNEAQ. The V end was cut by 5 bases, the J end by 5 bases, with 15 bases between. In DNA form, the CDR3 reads TGTGCCAGCAGCCTAACAGCGGGACCTTATGGCTACACCTTC. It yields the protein CASSLTAGPYGYTF.

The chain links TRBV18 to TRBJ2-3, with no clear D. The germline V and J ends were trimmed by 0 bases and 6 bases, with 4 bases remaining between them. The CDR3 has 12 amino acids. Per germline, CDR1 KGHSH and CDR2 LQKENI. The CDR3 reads CASSPPEDTQYF. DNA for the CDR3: TGTGCCAGCTCACCACCGGAGGATACGCAGTATTTT.

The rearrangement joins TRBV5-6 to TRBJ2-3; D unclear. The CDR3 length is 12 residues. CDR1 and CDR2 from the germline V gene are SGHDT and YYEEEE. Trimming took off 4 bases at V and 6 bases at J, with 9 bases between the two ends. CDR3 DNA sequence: TGTGCCAGCAGCCTCCCCGTGGATACGCAGTATTTT. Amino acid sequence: CASSLPVDTQYF.

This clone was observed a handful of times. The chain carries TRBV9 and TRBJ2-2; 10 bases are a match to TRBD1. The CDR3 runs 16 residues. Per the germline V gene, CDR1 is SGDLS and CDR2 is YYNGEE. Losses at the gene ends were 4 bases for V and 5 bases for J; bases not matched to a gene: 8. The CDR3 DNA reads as TGTGCCAGCAGCCCGGGACAGGGGCTTGAGACCGGGGAGCTGTTTTTT. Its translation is CASSPGQGLETGELFF.

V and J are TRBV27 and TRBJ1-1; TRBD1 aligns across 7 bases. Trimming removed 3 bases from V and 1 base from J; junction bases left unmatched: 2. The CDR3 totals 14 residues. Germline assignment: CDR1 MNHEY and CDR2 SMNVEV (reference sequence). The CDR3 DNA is TGTGCCAGCAGTTTTAACAGGGGGAACACTGAAGCTTTCTTT. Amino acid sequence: CASSFNRGNTEAFF.

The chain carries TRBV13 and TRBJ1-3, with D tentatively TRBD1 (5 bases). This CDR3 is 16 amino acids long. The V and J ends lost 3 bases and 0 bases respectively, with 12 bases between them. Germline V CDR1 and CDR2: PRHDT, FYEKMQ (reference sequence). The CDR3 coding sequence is TGTGCCAGCAGCTTCGATCAGGGTGCCTCTGGAAACACCATATATTTT. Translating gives CASSFDQGASGNTIYF.

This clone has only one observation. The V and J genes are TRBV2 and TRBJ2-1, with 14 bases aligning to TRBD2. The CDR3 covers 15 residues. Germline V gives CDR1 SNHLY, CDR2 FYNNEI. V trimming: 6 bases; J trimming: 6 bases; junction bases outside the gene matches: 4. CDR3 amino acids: CASRLGTSGGNEQFF. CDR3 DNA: TGTGCCAGCAGGCTCGGGACTAGCGGGGGCAATGAGCAGTTCTTC.

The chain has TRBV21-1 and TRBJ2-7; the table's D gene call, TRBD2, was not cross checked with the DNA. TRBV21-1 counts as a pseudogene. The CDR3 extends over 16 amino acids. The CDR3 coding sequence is TGTGCCAGCAGCAAGAGTAGCGGGGGGGAAAAGGGGGAGCAGTACTTC. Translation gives CASSKSSGGEKGEQYF.

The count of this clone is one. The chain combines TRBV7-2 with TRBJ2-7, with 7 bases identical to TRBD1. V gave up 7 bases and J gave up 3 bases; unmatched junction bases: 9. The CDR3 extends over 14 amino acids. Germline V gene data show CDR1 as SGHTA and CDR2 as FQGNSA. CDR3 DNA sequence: TGTGCCAGCAAGAAGAGACAGGGATTCTACGAGCAGTACTTC. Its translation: CASKKRQGFYEQYF. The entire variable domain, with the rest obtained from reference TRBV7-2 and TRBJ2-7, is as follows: GAGVSQSPSNKVTEKGKDVELRCDPISGHTALYWYRQSLGQGLEFLIYFQGNSAPDKSGLPSDRFSAERTGGSVSTLTIQRTQQEDSAVYLCASKKRQGFYEQYFGPGTRLTVT.

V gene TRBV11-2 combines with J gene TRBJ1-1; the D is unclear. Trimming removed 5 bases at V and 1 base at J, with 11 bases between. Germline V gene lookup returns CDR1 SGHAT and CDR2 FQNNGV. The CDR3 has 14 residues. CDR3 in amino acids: CASSTRTENTEAFF. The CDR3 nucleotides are TGTGCCAGCAGCACTAGGACGGAGAACACTGAAGCTTTCTTT.

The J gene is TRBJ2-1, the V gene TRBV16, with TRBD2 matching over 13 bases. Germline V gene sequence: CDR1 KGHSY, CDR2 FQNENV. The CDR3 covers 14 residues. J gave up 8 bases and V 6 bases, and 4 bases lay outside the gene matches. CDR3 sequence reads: CASSGTSGAHEQFF. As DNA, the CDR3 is TGTGCCAGCAGTGGGACTAGCGGGGCCCATGAGCAGTTCTTC. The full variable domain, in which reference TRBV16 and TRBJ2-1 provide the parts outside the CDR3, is GEEVAQTPKHLVRGEGQKAKLYCAPIKGHSYVFWYQQVLKNEFKFLISFQNENVFDETGMPKERFSAKCLPNSPCSLEIQATKLEDSAVYFCASSGTSGAHEQFFGPGTRLTVL.

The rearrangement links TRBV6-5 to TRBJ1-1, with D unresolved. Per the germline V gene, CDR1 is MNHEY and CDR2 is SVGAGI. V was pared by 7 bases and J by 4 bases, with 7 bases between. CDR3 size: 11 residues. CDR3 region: CASNSPTEAFF. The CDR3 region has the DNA TGTGCCAGCAACTCCCCCACTGAAGCTTTCTTT.

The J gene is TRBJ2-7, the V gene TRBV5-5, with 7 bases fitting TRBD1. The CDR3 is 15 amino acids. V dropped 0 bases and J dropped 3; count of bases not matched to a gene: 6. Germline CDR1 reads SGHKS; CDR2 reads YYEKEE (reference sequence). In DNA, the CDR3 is TGTGCCAGCAGCTTGGTAGGGGGCGCCCACTACGAGCAGTACTTC. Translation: CASSLVGGAHYEQYF.